These 20 T cell receptor beta chains were sequenced from one sample in a study of blood T cell repertoires in COVID-19. The table came from immunoSEQ multiplex PCR; TCRdb's copy has only in-frame clones and leaves some out. The repertoire consists of around 70,000 clones, with more than 75% occurring once and the leading ten covering around 12%. The sequencing input was peripheral blood. The origin of the receptors is a human donor in a cohort sampled during active COVID-19.

The rearrangement uses TRBV5-1 and TRBJ2-1, with D perhaps matching TRBD1 (6 bases). Germline CDR1 SGHRS, CDR2 YFSETQ. The V and J ends lost 1 base and 8 bases respectively, with 13 bases between them. This CDR3 has 14 amino acids. The chain's CDR3 is CASSLLQQGHEQFF. The DNA for the CDR3 is TGCGCCAGCAGCTTGTTGCAACAGGGCCATGAGCAGTTCTTC. The variable domain in full, completed from reference TRBV5-1 and TRBJ2-1, reads KAGVTQTPRYLIKTRGQQVTLSCSPISGHRSVSWYQQTPGQGLQFLFEYFSETQRNKGNFPGRFSGRQFSNSRSEMNVSTLELGDSALYLCASSLLQQGHEQFFGPGTRLTVL.

This chain links TRBV5-6 with TRBJ2-7; TRBD2 matches at 8 bases. The CDR3 length is 15 residues. V trimming: 1 base; J trimming: 6 bases; junction bases outside the gene matches: 9. Per germline, CDR1 SGHDT and CDR2 YYEEEE. In nucleotides, the CDR3 is TGTGCCAGCAGCTTGTTAACGGGAGGGCCGGCCGAGCAGTACGTC. Residues: CASSLLTGGPAEQYV.

This clone was detected a few times. The chain combines TRBV7-9 with TRBJ2-7; D is unclear. V lost 5 bases and J 3 bases, leaving 5 bases between the germline ends. CDR1 SEHNR and CDR2 FQNEAQ come from the germline V gene (reference sequence). This CDR3 contains 11 residues. The DNA for the CDR3 is TGTGCCAGCAGCCCCATCTACGAGCAGTACTTC. It is translated as CASSPIYEQYF.

This clone was picked up a small number of times. The chain links TRBV19 to TRBJ1-3; D ambiguous. Trimming shortened V by 5 bases and J by 2 bases, and 7 bases separated the two germline ends. The CDR3 covers 13 residues. Germline V CDR1 and CDR2: LNHDA, SQIVND (reference sequence). The CDR3 spells CASSGRTGNTIYF. For the CDR3, the DNA is TGTGCCAGTAGTGGCAGGACTGGAAACACCATATATTTT.

CDR3 in amino acids: CASSLGRRVVSSLHF. CDR3 sequence (DNA): TGTGCCAGCAGTTTAGGTCGCAGGGTTGTATCATCCCTCCACTTT. The genes are TRBV28 and TRBJ1-6, with D tentatively TRBD1 (5 bases). CDR3 length: 15 residues. Germline lookup yields CDR1 MDHEN and CDR2 SYDVKM. The germline V and J ends were trimmed by 2 bases and 14 bases, with 19 bases remaining between them.

In DNA, the CDR3 is TGTGCCAGCAGCCTACGTAGCGGGAGGGTTCCGGGAGATACGCAGTATTTT. Translating gives CASSLRSGRVPGDTQYF. V and J are TRBV7-2 and TRBJ2-3; 11 bases fit TRBD2. This CDR3 contains 17 residues. With 5 bases clipped from V and 5 bases from J, the junction kept 12 bases outside the gene matches. Germline V CDR1 and CDR2: SGHTA, FQGNSA.

CDR3 sequence: CASNQQGGSPLHF. The CDR3 region has the DNA TGTGCCAGCAACCAACAGGGTGGATCACCCCTCCACTTT. The gene calls are TRBV12-3 or TRBV12-4 and TRBJ1-6; perhaps TRBD1 as D (6 bases). The CDR3 loop spans 13 amino acids. V lost 7 bases to trimming and J lost 10 bases, with 14 bases between them.

The rearrangement links TRBV6-6 to TRBJ2-5; 10 nucleotides line up with TRBD1. The trim removed 5 bases at V and 4 bases at J, leaving 10 bases unmatched. Per germline, CDR1 MNHNY and CDR2 SVGAGI (reference sequence). CDR3 length equals 16 residues. CDR3 protein: CASSRRQGASGETQYF. The CDR3 bases are TGTGCCAGCAGTCGCCGACAGGGGGCTAGTGGAGAGACCCAGTACTTC.

V usage is TRBV27 and J usage is TRBJ2-2, with 12 bases fitting TRBD2. Germline V gene lookup returns CDR1 MNHEY and CDR2 SMNVEV (reference sequence). The CDR3 consists of 18 residues. Trimming took 3 bases from V and 7 from J; bases not matched to a gene: 12. Here the CDR3 DNA reads TGTGCCAGCAGTTTGGAGGGACTAGCGGGTTCCGACTTCGGGGAGCTGTTTTTT. Translating it yields CASSLEGLAGSDFGELFF.

This chain uses TRBV5-6 with TRBJ1-4; maybe TRBD1 (5 bases). Germline lookup yields CDR1 SGHDT and CDR2 YYEEEE. V dropped 4 bases and J dropped 8 bases, with 18 bases sitting between them. This CDR3 contains 15 residues. The CDR3 sequence is CASSPGGALYEKLFF. The DNA for the CDR3 is TGTGCCAGCAGCCCCGGGGGAGCGTTGTACGAAAAACTGTTTTTT.

The V gene is TRBV27, the J gene TRBJ2-5; TRBD1 matches at 8 bases. The CDR3 runs to 15 residues. J was trimmed by 5 bases and V by 2 bases; bases with no gene match: 7. Germline V gene data show CDR1 as MNHEY and CDR2 as SMNVEV (reference sequence). DNA for the CDR3: TGTGCCAGCAGTTTACAGGGGGCCGGACGGGAGACCCAGTACTTC. It specifies CASSLQGAGRETQYF.

This sequence joins TRBV4-1 and TRBJ2-3; no clear D gene. Germline CDR1 and CDR2: MGHRA and YSYEKL. The ends were cut back, 0 bases at V and 0 bases at J, with 13 bases in the middle. This CDR3 contains 17 residues. The CDR3 protein is CASSQDQAASSTDTQYF. The CDR3 nucleotides are TGCGCCAGCAGCCAAGATCAGGCAGCCTCCAGCACAGATACGCAGTATTTT.

This sequence joins TRBV7-8 and TRBJ2-1, with D perhaps matching TRBD2 (6 bases). With 0 bases removed from V and 9 bases from J, the gap between germline ends came to 9 bases. Germline CDR1 reads SGHVS; CDR2 reads FQNEAQ. The CDR3 is made up of 13 amino acids. The CDR3 DNA reads TGTGCCAGCAGCTTAGCGGGGCGGGGTGAGCAGTTCTTC. Protein product: CASSLAGRGEQFF.

V and J are TRBV19 and TRBJ1-2; 8 bases match TRBD1. Trimming took 3 bases from V and 0 from J; bases not matched to a gene: 3. This CDR3 is 15 amino acids long. The germline V gene has CDR1 LNHDA and CDR2 SQIVND (reference sequence). DNA of the CDR3: TGTGCCAGTAGTATTGGACAGGGAGCTAACTATGGCTACACCTTC. Residues: CASSIGQGANYGYTF.

The chain carries TRBV7-2 and TRBJ2-7, with TRBD2 as a possible D gene (6 bases). Germline loops: CDR1 SGHTA, CDR2 FQGNSA. The CDR3 has 12 residues. V lost 5 bases, J lost 7 bases, and 12 bases lay in between. The DNA for the CDR3 is TGTGCCAGCAGCCTTGACGCGGGGGAGCAGTACTTC. Amino acids: CASSLDAGEQYF.

CDR3 region: CASSYLTGGGTEAFF. CDR3 nucleotide sequence: TGTGCCAGCAGTTACTTAACAGGGGGCGGTACTGAAGCTTTCTTT. The chain combines TRBV28 with TRBJ1-1; 9 positions agree with TRBD1. The CDR3 length is 15 residues. Trimming at V came to 4 bases and at J to 5 bases, leaving 8 bases not matched to a gene. Germline values: CDR1 MDHEN, CDR2 SYDVKM.

J is TRBJ2-5 and V is TRBV5-1; 9 nucleotides match TRBD2. CDR1 is SGHRS, CDR2 YFSETQ, per germline. V shed 4 bases, J shed 5 bases, and the junction held 12 bases outside the gene matches. The CDR3 is 16 residues long. The CDR3 DNA is TGCGCCAGCAGCCCCTTCTCTAGCGGGATTGGTGAGACCCAGTACTTC. Its translation: CASSPFSSGIGETQYF.

The chain has TRBV7-9 and TRBJ2-7, with 10 bases that match TRBD2. Germline assignment: CDR1 SEHNR and CDR2 FQNEAQ (reference sequence). CDR3 size: 15 residues. V trimming: 4 bases; J trimming: 3 bases; junction bases outside the gene matches: 6. CDR3 in DNA: TGTGCCAGCAGCTCGGGGCTAGCGGGGGTCTACGAGCAGTACTTC. It is translated as CASSSGLAGVYEQYF.

This chain connects TRBV30 to TRBJ2-7; D is possibly TRBD1 (5 bases). The CDR3 contains 13 residues. V was trimmed by 8 bases and J by 1 base, leaving 15 bases between them. Germline CDR1 GTSNPN, CDR2 SVGIG (reference sequence). The CDR3 loop is CALDRQQSYEQYF. The CDR3 nucleotides read TGTGCCCTCGACAGACAACAATCCTACGAGCAGTACTTC.

On this clone itself: Other DNA sequences within the sample encode an identical CDR3. V gene TRBV12-3 or TRBV12-4 combines with J gene TRBJ2-5, with unresolved D. The CDR3 covers 12 residues. V gave up 1 base and J gave up 5 bases, with 5 bases separating them. In DNA form, the CDR3 reads TGTGCCAGCAGTTTAGGGCTGGAGACCCAGTACTTC. As protein: CASSLGLETQYF.